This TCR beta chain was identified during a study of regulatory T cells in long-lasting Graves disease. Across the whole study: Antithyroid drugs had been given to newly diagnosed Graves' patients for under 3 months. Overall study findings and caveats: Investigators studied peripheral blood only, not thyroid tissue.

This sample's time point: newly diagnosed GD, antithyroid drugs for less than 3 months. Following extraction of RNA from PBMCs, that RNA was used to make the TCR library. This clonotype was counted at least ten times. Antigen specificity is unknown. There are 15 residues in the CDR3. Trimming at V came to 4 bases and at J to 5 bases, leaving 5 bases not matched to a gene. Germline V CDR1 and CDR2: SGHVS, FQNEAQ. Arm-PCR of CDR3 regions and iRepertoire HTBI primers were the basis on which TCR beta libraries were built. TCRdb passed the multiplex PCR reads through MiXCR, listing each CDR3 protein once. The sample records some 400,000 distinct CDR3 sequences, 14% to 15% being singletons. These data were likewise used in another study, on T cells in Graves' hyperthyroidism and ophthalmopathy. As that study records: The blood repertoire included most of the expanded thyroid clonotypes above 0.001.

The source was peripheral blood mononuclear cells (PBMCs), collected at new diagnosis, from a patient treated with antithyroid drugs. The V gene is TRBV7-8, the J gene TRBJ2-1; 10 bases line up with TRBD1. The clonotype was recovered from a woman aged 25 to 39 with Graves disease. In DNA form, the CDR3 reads TGTGCCAGCAGCTCGGGACAGGGGCTCCACAATGAGCAGTTCTTC. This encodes CASSSGQGLHNEQFF. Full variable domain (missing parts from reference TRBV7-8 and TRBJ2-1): GAGVSQSPRYKVAKRGQDVALRCDPISGHVSLFWYQQALGQGPEFLTYFQNEAQLDKSGLPSDRFFAERPEGSVSTLKIQRTQQEDSAVYLCASSSGQGLHNEQFFGPGTRLTVL.